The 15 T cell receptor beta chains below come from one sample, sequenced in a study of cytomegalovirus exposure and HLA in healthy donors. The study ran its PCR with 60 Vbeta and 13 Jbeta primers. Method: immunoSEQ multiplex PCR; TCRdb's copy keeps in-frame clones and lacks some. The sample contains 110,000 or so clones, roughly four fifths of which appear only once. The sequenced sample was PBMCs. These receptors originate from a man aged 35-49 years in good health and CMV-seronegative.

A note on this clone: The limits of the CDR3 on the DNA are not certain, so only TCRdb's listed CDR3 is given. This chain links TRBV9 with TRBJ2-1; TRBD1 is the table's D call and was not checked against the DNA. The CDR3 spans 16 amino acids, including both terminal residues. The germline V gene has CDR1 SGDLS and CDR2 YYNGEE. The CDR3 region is CASSVGVGTGYDFMFF.

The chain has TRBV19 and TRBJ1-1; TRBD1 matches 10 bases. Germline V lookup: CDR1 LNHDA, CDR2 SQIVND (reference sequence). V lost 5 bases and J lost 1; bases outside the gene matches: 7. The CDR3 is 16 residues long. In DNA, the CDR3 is TGTGCCAGTAGTTCGGGACAGGGGTCCTCGAACACTGAAGCTTTCTTT. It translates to CASSSGQGSSNTEAFF.

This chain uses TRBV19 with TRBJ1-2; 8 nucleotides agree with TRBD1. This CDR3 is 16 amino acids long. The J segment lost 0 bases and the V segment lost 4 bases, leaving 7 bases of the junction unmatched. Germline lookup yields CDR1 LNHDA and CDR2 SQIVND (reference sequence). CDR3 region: CASSKGTGRANYGYTF. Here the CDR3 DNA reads TGTGCCAGTAGTAAGGGGACAGGACGAGCTAACTATGGCTACACCTTC.

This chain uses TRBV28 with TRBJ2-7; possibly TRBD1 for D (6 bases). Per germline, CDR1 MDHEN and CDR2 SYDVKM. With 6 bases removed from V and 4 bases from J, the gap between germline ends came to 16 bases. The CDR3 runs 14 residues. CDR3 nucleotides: TGTGCCAGCAGGGGGGCTGGACAGTTTTACGAGCAGTACTTC. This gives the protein CASRGAGQFYEQYF.

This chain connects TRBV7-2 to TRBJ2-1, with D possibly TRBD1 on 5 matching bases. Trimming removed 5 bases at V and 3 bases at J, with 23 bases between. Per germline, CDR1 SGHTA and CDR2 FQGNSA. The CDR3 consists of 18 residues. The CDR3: CASSPKGLDPEFYNEQFF. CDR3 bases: TGTGCCAGCAGCCCCAAGGGGTTGGACCCAGAATTCTACAATGAGCAGTTCTTC.

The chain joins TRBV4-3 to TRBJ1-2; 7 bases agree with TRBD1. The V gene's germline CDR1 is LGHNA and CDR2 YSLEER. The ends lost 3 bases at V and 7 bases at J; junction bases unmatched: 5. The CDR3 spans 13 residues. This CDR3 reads CASSHGDRVGYTF. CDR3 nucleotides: TGCGCCAGCAGCCATGGAGACAGGGTTGGCTACACCTTC.

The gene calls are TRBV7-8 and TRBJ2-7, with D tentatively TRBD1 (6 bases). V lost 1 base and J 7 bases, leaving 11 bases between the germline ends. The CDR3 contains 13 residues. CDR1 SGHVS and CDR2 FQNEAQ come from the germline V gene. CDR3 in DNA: TGTGCCAGCAGCTTAGTACAGGGTCGTGAGCAGTACTTC. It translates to CASSLVQGREQYF.

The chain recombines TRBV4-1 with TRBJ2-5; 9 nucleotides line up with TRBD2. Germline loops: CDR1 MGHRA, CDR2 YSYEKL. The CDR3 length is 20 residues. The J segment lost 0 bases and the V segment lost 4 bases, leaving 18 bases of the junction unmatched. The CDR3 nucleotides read TGCGCCAGCAGCCGACCCAGCGGGGGGTTGGTAAAGAGGAACCAAGAGACCCAGTACTTC. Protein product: CASSRPSGGLVKRNQETQYF.

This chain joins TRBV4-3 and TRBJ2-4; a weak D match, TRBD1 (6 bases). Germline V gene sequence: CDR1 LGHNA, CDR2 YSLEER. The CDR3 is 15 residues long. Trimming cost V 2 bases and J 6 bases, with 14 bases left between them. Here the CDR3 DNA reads TGCGCCAGCAGCCAAAGTTTAGGGGGATTAAACATTCAGTACTTC. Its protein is CASSQSLGGLNIQYF.

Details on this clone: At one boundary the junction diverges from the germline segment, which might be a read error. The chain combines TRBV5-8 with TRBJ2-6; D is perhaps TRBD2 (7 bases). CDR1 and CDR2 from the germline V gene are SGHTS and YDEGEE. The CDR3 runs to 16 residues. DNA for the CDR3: TGTGCCAGCAGCCCCATTGGGGGGGCTGGGGCCAACGGCCTGACTTTC. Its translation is CASSPIGGAGANGLTF.

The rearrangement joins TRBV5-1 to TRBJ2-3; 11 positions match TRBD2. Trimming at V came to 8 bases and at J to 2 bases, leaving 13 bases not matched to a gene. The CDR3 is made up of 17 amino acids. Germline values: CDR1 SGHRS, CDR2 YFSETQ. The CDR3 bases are TGCGCCAGGATTAGGACTAGCGGGCGCCGCTTCACAGATACGCAGTATTTT. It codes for CARIRTSGRRFTDTQYF.

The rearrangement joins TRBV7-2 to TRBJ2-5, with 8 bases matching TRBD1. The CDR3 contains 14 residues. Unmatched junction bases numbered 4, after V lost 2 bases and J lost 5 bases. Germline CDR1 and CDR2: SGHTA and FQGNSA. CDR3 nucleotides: TGTGCCAGCAGCTTATCGACAGGGGACGAGACCCAGTACTTC. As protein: CASSLSTGDETQYF.

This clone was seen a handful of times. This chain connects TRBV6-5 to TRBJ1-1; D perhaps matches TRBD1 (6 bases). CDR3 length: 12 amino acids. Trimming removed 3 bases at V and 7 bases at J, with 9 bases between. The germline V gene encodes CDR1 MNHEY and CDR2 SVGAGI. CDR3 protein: CASSYIRGEAFF. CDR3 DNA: TGTGCCAGCAGTTATATCAGGGGTGAAGCTTTCTTT.

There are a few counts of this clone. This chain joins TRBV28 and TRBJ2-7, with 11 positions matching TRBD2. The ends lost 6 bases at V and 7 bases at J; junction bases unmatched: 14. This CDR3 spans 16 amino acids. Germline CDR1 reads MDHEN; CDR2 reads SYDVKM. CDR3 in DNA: TGTGCCAGCAGGAAAGGGACTAGCGGCACGGCGGGAGAGCAGTACTTC. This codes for CASRKGTSGTAGEQYF.

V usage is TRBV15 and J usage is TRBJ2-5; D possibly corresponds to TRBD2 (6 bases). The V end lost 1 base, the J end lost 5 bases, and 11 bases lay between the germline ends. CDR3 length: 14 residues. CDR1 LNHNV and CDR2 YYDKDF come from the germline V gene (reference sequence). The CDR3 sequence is CATSRARGLETQYF. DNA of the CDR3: TGTGCCACCAGCAGAGCGCGGGGTTTGGAGACCCAGTACTTC.